This T cell receptor (beta chain) is from a study of Ad26.COV2.S vaccination and SARS-CoV-2 variants. Noted treatment: some 19 received Ad26.COV2.S at low or high dose, single or two shots; several received placebo; per-sample allocation not given. Sampling occurred on day 63 after the first vaccine or placebo injection. The CDR3 has 14 amino acids. Germline-derived CDR1 and CDR2 are SGHTA and FQGNSA. Trimming cost V 4 bases and J 3 bases, with 12 bases left between them. Clones were read by immunoSEQ multiplex PCR, and TCRdb kept only the in-frame ones, dropping some. The table records over 400,000 clones, roughly 88% of them present only once.

The clonotype comes from a person between 18 and 60 years old who received the Ad26.COV2.S COVID-19 vaccine or a placebo. The chain employs TRBV7-2 and TRBJ2-5; D is unresolved. Sequenced here: peripheral blood, sampled in a trial of Ad26.COV2.S vaccine versus placebo. The DNA for the CDR3 is TGTGCCAGCAGCTCAAGGGCAGTCAAAGAGACCCAGTACTTC. Protein sequence: CASSSRAVKETQYF.